This T cell receptor (beta chain) came from a study of PD-L1 blockade in urothelial cancer. The wider study: Researchers found blood samples held a median of 141,255 T cells.

The time point was: peripheral blood 6 weeks after treatment start. The germline V gene encodes CDR1 MDHEN and CDR2 SYDVKM. V was pared by 3 bases and J by 1 base, with 10 bases between. This CDR3 has 15 residues. Every PCR got spiked synthetic TCR analog templates. The method was immunoSEQ multiplex PCR; TCRdb's version includes in-frame clones alone and lacks a portion of them. This sample has 30,000 to 45,000 clones, with roughly 80% found just once. The sample was PBMCs, taken around atezolizumab (anti-PD-L1) treatment. The clonotype comes from a man in his forties with urothelial cancer. This chain joins TRBV28 and TRBJ1-5; D unresolved. DNA of the CDR3: TGTGCCAGCAGTTTGCCCGGAGGAAGCAATCAGCCCCAGCATTTT. Translated, it gives CASSLPGGSNQPQHF.